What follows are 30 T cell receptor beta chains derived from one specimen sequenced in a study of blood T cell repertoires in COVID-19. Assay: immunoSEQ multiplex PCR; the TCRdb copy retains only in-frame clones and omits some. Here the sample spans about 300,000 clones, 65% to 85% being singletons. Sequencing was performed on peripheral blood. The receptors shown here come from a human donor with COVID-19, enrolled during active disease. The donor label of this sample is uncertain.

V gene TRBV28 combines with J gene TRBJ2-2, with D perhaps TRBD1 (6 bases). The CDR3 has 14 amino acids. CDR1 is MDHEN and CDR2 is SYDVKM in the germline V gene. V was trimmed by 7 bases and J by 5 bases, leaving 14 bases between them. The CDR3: CASIEGGNTGELFF. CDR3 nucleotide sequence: TGTGCCAGCATCGAAGGGGGAAATACCGGGGAGCTGTTTTTT.

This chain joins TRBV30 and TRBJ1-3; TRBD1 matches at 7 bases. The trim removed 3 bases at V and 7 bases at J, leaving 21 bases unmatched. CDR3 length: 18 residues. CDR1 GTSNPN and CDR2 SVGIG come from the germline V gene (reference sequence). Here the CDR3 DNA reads TGTGCCTGGAGGGCTTCGCGACAGGGTCAGGCCGAGGGGAACACCATATATTTT. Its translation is CAWRASRQGQAEGNTIYF.

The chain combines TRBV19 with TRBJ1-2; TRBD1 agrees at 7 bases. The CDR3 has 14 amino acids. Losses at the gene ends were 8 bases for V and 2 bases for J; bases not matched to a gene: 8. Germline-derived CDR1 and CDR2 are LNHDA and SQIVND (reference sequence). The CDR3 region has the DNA TGTGCCAGTTCCTTGGACAGGACAAACTATGGCTACACCTTC. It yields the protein CASSLDRTNYGYTF. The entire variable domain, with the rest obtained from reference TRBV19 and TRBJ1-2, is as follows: DGGITQSPKYLFRKEGQNVTLSCEQNLNHDAMYWYRQDPGQGLRLIYYSQIVNDFQKGDIAEGYSVSREKKESFPLTVTSAQKNPTAFYLCASSLDRTNYGYTFGSGTRLTVV.

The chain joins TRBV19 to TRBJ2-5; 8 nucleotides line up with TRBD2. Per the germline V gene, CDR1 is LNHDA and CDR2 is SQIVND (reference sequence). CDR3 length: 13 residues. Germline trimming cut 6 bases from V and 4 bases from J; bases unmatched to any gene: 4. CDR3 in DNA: TGTGCCAGTAGCTGGGCGGGAGGAGAGACCCAGTACTTC. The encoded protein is CASSWAGGETQYF.

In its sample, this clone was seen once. The CDR3 region is CASSLQGASAEQYF. In nucleotides, the CDR3 is TGTGCCAGCAGCTTACAGGGGGCGTCGGCCGAGCAGTACTTC. The V gene is TRBV7-9, the J gene TRBJ2-7; TRBD1 matches at 8 bases. This CDR3 is built from 14 residues. Germline V gene lookup returns CDR1 SEHNR and CDR2 FQNEAQ (reference sequence). J gave up 6 bases and V 2 bases, and 6 bases lay outside the gene matches.

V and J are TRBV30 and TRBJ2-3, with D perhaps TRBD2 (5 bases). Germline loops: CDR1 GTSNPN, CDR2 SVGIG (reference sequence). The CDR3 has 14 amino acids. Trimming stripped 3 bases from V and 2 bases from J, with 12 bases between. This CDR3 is CAWRGLLNTDTQYF. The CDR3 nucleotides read TGTGCCTGGAGAGGACTGCTGAACACAGATACGCAGTATTTT.

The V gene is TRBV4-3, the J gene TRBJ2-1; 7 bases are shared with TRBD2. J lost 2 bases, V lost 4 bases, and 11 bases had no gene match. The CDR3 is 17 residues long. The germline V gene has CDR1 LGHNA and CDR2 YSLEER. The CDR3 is CASSPKGASGAYNEQFF. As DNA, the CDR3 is TGCGCCAGCAGCCCCAAAGGGGCTAGCGGAGCCTACAATGAGCAGTTCTTC.

For the CDR3, the DNA is TGTGCCAGCAGCCAAGATCCCGGGAGGGCCACGGAGACCCAGTACTTC. Amino acid sequence: CASSQDPGRATETQYF. This chain connects TRBV3-1 (or the pseudogene TRBV3-2) to TRBJ2-5; TRBD2 aligns across 8 bases. Germline CDR1 LGHDT, CDR2 YNNKEL (reference sequence). After removal of 0 bases from V and 5 bases from J, the junction contained 8 bases not matched to a gene. This CDR3 region has 16 residues.

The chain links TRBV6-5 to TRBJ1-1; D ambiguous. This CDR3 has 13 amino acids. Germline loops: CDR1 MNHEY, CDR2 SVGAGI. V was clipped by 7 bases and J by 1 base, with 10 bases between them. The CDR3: CASMSLRNTEAFF. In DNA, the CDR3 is TGTGCCAGCATGAGTTTACGGAACACTGAAGCTTTCTTT.

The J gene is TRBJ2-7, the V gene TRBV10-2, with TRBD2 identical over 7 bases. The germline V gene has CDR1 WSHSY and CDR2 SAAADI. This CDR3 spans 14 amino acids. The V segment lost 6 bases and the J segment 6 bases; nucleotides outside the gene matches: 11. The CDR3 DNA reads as TGCGCCAGCAGACCTAGCGGAGCCAGCCGCGAGCAGTACTTC. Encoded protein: CASRPSGASREQYF.

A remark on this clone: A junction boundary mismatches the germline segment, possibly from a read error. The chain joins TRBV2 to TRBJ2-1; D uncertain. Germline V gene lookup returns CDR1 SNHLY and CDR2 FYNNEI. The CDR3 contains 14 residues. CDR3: CASSENRYYNEQFF. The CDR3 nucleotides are TGTGCCAGTAGTGAGAACCGCTACTACAATGAGCAGTTCTTC.

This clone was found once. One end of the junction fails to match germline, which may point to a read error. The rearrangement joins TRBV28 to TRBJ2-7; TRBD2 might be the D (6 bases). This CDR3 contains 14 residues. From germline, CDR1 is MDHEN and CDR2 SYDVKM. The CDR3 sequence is CASTASALSYEQYF. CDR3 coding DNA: TGTGCAAGCACAGCTAGCGCCTTATCCTACGAGCAGTACTTC.

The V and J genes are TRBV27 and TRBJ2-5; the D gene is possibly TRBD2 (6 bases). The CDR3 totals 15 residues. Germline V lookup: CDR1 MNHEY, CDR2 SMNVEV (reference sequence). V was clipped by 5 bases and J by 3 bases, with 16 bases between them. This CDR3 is CASSPIRERKETQYF. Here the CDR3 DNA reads TGTGCCAGCAGTCCCATCCGGGAGCGGAAAGAGACCCAGTACTTC.

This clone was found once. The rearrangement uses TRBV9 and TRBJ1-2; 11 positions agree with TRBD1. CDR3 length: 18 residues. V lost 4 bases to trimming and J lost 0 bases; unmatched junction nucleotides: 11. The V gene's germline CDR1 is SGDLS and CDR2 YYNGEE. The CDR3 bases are TGTGCCAGCAGCCCACAACCGATGGGACAGGGGGCTAACTATGGCTACACCTTC. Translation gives CASSPQPMGQGANYGYTF.

CDR3 loop: CASSYESGGGQPQHF. In DNA, the CDR3 is TGTGCCAGCAGTTACGAGTCGGGAGGAGGTCAGCCCCAGCATTTT. The chain joins TRBV6-6 to TRBJ1-5; D not resolved. Trimming pared 2 bases from V and 6 bases from J, leaving 14 bases between. Germline lookup yields CDR1 MNHNY and CDR2 SVGAGI (reference sequence). CDR3 length equals 15 residues.

CDR3 sequence reads: CSAEDRSGSRAFF. DNA for the CDR3: TGCAGCGCCGAGGACAGGAGCGGATCAAGAGCTTTCTTT. V gene TRBV29-1 combines with J gene TRBJ1-1, with 7 bases that match TRBD1. Germline CDR1 is SQVTM and CDR2 is ANQGSEA. The V segment lost 7 bases and the J segment 10 bases; nucleotides outside the gene matches: 15. This CDR3 is built from 13 residues.

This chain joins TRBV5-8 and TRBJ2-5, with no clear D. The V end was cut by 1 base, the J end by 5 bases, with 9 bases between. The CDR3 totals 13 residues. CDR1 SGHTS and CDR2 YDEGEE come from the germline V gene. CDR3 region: CASSLRVVETQYF. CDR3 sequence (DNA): TGTGCCAGCAGCTTGCGAGTGGTGGAGACCCAGTACTTC. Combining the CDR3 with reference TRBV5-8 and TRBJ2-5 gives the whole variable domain EAGVTQSPTHLIKTRGQQATLRCSPISGHTSVYWYQQALGLGLQFLLWYDEGEERNRGNFPPRFSGRQFPNYSSELNVNALELEDSALYLCASSLRVVETQYFGPGTRLLVL.

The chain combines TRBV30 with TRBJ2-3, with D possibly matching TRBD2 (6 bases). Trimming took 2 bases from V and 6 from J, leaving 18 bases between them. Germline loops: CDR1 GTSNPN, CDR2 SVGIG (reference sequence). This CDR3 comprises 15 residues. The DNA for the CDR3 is TGTGCCTGGAGTCCTTCGGGGGAAAACTCGGATACGCAGTATTTT. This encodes CAWSPSGENSDTQYF.

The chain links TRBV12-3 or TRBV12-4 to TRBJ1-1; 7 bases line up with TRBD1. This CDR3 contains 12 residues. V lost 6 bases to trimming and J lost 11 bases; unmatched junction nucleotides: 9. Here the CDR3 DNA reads TGTGCCAGCAGCGCGACAGGGTTCATGGCTTTCTTT. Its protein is CASSATGFMAFF.

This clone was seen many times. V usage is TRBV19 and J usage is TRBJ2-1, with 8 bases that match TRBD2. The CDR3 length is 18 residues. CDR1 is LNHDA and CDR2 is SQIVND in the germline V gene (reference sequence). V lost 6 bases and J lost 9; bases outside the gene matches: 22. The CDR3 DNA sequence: TGTGCCAGTAGACGAGGCGCCGGATTAGCGGGGTCGTGGGGTGAGCAGTTCTTC. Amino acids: CASRRGAGLAGSWGEQFF.

The CDR3 DNA sequence: TGTGCCAGCAGCTATACACAGGGTCTAGCCAAAAACATTCAGTACTTC. Residues: CASSYTQGLAKNIQYF. V gene TRBV5-4 combines with J gene TRBJ2-4, with D possibly matching TRBD1 (6 bases). V was pared by 3 bases and J by 0 bases, with 13 bases between. This CDR3 comprises 16 residues. Germline V gene sequence: CDR1 SGHNT, CDR2 YYREEE (reference sequence).

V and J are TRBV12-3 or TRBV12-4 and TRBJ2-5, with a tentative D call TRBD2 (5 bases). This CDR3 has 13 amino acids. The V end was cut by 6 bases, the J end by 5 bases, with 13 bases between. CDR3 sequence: CASRGGNRETQYF. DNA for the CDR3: TGTGCCAGCAGAGGAGGTAACCGGGAGACCCAGTACTTC.

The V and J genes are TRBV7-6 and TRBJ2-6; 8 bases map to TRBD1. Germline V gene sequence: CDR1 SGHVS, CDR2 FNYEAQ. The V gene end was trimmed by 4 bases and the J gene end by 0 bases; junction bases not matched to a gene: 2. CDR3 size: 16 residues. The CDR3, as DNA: TGTGCCAGCAGCTCAGACAGGGGCTCTGGGGCCAACGTCCTGACTTTC. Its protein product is CASSSDRGSGANVLTF.

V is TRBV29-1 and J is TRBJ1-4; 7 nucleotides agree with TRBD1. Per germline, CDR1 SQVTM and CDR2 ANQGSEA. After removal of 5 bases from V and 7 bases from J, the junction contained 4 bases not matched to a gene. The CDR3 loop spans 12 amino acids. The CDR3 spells CSVSTGSEKLFF. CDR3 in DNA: TGCAGCGTTTCGACAGGGAGTGAAAAACTGTTTTTT.

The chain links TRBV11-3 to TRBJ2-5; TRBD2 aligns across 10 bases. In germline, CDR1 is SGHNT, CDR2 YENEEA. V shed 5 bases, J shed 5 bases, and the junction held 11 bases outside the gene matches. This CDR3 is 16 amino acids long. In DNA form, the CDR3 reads TGTGCCAGCAGCCCCGGGACTAGCGCATCGAGTGAGACCCAGTACTTC. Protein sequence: CASSPGTSASSETQYF.

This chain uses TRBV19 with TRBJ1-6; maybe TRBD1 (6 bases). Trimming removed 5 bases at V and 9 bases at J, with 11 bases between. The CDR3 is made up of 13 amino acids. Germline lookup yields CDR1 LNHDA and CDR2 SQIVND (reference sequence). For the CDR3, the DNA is TGTGCCAGTAGTCAGGGAGGGGGTTCACCCCTCCACTTT. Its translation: CASSQGGGSPLHF.

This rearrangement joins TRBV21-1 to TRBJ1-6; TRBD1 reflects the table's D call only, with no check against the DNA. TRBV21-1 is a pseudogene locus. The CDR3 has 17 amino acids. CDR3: CASSKGWGRLDNSPLHF. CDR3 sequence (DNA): TGTGCCAGCAGCAAAGGATGGGGCCGCCTAGATAATTCACCCCTCCACTTT.

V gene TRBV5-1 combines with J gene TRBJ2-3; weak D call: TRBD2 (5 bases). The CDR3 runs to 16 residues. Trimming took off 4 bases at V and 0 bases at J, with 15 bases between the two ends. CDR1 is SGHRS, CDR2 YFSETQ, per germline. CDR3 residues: CASSPSRDYSTDTQYF. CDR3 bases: TGCGCCAGCAGCCCCAGCCGAGACTATAGCACAGATACGCAGTATTTT. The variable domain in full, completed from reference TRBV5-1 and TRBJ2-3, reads KAGVTQTPRYLIKTRGQQVTLSCSPISGHRSVSWYQQTPGQGLQFLFEYFSETQRNKGNFPGRFSGRQFSNSRSEMNVSTLELGDSALYLCASSPSRDYSTDTQYFGPGTRLTVL.

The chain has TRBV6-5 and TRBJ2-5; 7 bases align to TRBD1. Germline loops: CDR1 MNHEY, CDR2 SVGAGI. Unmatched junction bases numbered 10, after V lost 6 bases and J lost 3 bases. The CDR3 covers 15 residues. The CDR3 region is CASSRSPGQKETQYF. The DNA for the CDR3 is TGTGCCAGCAGCCGCTCCCCGGGACAGAAAGAGACCCAGTACTTC.

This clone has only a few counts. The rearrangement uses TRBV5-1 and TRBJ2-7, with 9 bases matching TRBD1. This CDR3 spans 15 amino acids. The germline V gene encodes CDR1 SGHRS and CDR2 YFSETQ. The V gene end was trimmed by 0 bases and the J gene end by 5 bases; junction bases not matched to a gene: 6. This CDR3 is CASSLGGQGYNEQYF. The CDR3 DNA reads TGCGCCAGCAGCTTGGGGGGACAGGGTTATAACGAGCAGTACTTC.